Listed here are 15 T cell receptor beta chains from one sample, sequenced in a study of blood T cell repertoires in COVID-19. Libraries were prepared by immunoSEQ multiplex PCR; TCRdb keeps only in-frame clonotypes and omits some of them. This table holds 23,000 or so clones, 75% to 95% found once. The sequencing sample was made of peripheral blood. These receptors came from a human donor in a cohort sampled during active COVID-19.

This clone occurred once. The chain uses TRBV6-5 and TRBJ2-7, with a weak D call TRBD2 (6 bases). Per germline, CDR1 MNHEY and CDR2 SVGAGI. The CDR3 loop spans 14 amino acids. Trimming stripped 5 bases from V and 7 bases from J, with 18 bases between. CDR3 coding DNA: TGTGCCAGCAGTCGCGGGACTGCAGGGAGAGAGCAGTACTTC. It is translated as CASSRGTAGREQYF.

CDR3 DNA: TGCGCCAGCAGCCAAGATTCAGGGGGCGCTCAGCCCCAGCATTTT. Translated, it gives CASSQDSGGAQPQHF. The chain recombines TRBV4-3 with TRBJ1-5, with 8 bases matching TRBD1. The CDR3 is 15 amino acids. Germline V CDR1 and CDR2: LGHNA, YSLEER. V trimming: 0 bases; J trimming: 6 bases; junction bases outside the gene matches: 4.

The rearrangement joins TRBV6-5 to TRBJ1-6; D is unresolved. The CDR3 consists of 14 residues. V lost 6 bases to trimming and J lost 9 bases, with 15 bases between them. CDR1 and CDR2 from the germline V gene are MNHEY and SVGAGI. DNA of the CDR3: TGTGCCAGCAGCCGGGGAGGGAAAGTTTCACCCCTCCACTTT. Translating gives CASSRGGKVSPLHF.

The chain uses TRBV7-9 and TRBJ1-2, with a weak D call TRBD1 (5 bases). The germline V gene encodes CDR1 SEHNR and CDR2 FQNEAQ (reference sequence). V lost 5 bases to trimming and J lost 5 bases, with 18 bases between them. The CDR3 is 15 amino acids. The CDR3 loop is CASSPSGVDSYGYTF. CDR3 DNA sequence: TGTGCCAGCAGCCCGTCGGGTGTCGACAGTTATGGCTACACCTTC.

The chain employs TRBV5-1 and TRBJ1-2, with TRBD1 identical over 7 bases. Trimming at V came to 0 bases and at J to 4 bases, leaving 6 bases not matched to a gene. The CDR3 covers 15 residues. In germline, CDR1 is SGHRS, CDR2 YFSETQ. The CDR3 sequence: CASSLDGTVLYGYTF. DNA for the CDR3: TGCGCCAGCAGCTTGGATGGGACAGTCCTCTATGGCTACACCTTC.

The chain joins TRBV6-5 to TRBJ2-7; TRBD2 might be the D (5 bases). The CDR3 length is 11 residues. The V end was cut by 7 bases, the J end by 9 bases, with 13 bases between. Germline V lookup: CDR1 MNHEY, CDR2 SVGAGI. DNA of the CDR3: TGTGCCAGCACCGGGGATCGGGCGCAGTACTTC. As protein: CASTGDRAQYF.

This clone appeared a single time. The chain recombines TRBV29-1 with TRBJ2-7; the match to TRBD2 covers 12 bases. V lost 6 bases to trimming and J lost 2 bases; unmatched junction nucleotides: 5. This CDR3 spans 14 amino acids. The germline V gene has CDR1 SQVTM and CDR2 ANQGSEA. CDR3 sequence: CSVETSGGPYEQYF. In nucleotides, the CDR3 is TGCAGCGTGGAGACTAGCGGGGGTCCCTACGAGCAGTACTTC.

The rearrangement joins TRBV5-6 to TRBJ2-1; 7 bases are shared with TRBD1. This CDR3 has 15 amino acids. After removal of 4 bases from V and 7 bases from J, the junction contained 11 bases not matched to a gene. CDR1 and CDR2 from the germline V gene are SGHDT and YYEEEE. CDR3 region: CASSTEGTASNEQFF. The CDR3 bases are TGTGCCAGCAGCACAGAGGGGACAGCCTCAAATGAGCAGTTCTTC.

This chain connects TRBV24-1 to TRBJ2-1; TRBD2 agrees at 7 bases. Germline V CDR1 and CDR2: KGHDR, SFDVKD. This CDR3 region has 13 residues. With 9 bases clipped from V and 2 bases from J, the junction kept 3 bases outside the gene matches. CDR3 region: CATSRGAYNEQFF. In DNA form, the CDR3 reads TGTGCCACCTCCCGGGGGGCCTACAATGAGCAGTTCTTC.

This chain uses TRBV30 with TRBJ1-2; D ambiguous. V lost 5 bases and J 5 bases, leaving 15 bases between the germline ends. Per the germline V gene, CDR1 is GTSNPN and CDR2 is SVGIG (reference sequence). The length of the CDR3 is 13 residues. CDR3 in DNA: TGTGCCTGGGGTGGGGAGTTCAATTATGGCTACACCTTC. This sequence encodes CAWGGEFNYGYTF.

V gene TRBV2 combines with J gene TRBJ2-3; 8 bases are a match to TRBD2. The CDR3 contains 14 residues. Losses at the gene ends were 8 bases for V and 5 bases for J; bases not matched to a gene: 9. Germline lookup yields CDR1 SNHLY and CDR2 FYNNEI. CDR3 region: CASGRRGAGDTQYF. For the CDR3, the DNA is TGTGCCAGCGGCCGGCGGGGGGCCGGAGATACGCAGTATTTT.

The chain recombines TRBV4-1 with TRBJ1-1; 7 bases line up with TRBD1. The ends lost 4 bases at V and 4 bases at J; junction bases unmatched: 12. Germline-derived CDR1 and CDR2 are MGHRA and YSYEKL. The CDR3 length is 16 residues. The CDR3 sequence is CASSLGPQTGSTEAFF. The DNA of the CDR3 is TGCGCCAGCAGCCTCGGACCACAGACAGGGTCCACTGAAGCTTTCTTT.

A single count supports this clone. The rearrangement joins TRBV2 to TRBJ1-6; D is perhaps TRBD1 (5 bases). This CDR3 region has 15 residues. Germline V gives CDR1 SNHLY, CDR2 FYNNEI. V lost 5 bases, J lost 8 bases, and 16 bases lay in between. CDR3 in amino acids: CASSRPGDGDSPLHF. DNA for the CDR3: TGTGCCAGCAGTCGACCGGGGGACGGGGATTCACCCCTCCACTTT. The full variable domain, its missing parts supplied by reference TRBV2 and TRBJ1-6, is EPEVTQTPSHQVTQMGQEVILRCVPISNHLYFYWYRQILGQKVEFLVSFYNNEISEKSEIFDDQFSVERPDGSNFTLKIRSTKLEDSAMYFCASSRPGDGDSPLHFGNGTRLTVT.

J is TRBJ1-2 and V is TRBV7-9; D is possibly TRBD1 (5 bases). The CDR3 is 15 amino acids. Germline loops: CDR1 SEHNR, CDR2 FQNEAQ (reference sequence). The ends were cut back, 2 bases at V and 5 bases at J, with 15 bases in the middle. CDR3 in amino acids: CASSLTGPGRYGYTF. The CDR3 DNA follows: TGTGCCAGCAGCTTAACTGGACCAGGGCGGTATGGCTACACCTTC.

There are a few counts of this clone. CDR3 nucleotide sequence: TGTGCCAGCAGTTTAGGAGCTAGCGAGCAGTACTTC. Its translation: CASSLGASEQYF. The chain uses TRBV12-3 or TRBV12-4 and TRBJ2-7; D is ambiguous. This CDR3 contains 12 residues. Trimming took 1 base from V and 6 from J, leaving 7 bases between them.